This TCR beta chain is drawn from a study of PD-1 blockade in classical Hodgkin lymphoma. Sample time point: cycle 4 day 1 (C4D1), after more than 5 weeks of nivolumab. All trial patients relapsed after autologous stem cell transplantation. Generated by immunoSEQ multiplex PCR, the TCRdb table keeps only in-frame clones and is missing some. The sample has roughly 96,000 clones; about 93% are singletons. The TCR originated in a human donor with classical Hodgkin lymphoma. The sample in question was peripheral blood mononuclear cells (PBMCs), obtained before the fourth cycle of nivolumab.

The CDR3, as DNA: TGTGCCAGCAGCTCTACCGGGACTAGCGGGAGTTCGGAGACCCAGTACTTC. This gives the protein CASSSTGTSGSSETQYF. The genes are TRBV7-9 and TRBJ2-5; 14 nucleotides align to TRBD2. The V and J ends lost 4 bases and 5 bases, in that order; junction bases with no gene match: 9. CDR3 length equals 17 residues. Germline lookup yields CDR1 SEHNR and CDR2 FQNEAQ (reference sequence).